This note documents a single TCR beta chain sequence. The target antigen is unknown. Measured with immunoSEQ multiplex PCR; TCRdb has only the in-frame clones, and not every one. The sample holds about 350,000 clones, around 89% seen once. This entry comes from a study of Ad26.COV2.S vaccination and SARS-CoV-2 variants. Study as a whole: Donor got 5x10^10 or 1x10^11 viral particles of Ad26.COV2.S. Study-wide points: Possibly, TCR breadth and depth analyses underestimated total T cell responses. Recipients of vaccine and of placebo showed similar breadth of their non-spike TCR repertoires. CD8+ and CD4+ T cells specific for spike reportedly responded with substantial breadth after vaccination.

Trimming removed 0 bases from V and 14 bases from J; junction bases left unmatched: 12. CDR3 length: 17 amino acids. CDR1 is LGHDT and CDR2 is YNNKEL in the germline V gene (reference sequence). Treatment reported: roughly 18 received Ad26.COV2.S at low or high dose, single or two shots; about 5 received placebo; per-sample allocation not given. Repertoires come from day 63 after the first vaccine or placebo injection. The input for sequencing was peripheral blood, taken in a trial of Ad26.COV2.S vaccine versus placebo. The rearrangement uses TRBV3-1 (or the pseudogene TRBV3-2) and TRBJ2-1, with 14 bases that match TRBD2. The clonotype comes from a person between 18 and 59 years old who received the Ad26.COV2.S COVID-19 vaccine or a placebo. The CDR3 spells CASSQDILMGLAGEEFF. For the CDR3, the DNA is TGTGCCAGCAGCCAAGATATTTTAATGGGACTAGCGGGAGAGGAGTTCTTC.